The rows below give T cell receptor beta chains drawn from one sample of a study of vaccination and CD4 T cells after COVID-19. TCRdb reanalysed the PCR reads using MiXCR and keeps one entry per CDR3 protein. The table includes 20,000 or so distinct CDR3 sequences, 30% to 45% detected once. These receptors are not linked to any known antigen. Source: CD4+ T cells from blood, cultured in vitro, taken about 7 months after SARS-CoV-2 vaccination. All receptors derive from a human donor who had recovered from COVID-19. Each CDR3 is given with its conserved first and last residue. A D gene is named only where the DNA matches it firmly. Rows give clone size only sometimes, using once, few, many, or a class for an expanded clone.

-	TRBV19	-	16	TRBJ1-5	TGTGCCAGTAGTATAGTCTCGGGACATAGCAATCAGCCCCAGCATTTT	CASSIVSGHSNQPQHF
TRBD1	TRBV28	-	16	TRBJ1-5	TGTGCCAGCAATCTGGGGGGGGGACAGGGGACTCAGCCCCAGCATTTT	CASNLGGGQGTQPQHF
TRBD2	TRBV19	few	14	TRBJ2-7	TGTGCCAGTAAGACTAGCGGGAGCTCCTACGAGCAGTACTTC	CASKTSGSSYEQYF
TRBD2	TRBV20-1	few	14	TRBJ2-1	TGCAGTGCTAGCGGGTCCGGGAGGTCCAATGAGCAGTTCTTC	CSASGSGRSNEQFF
TRBD2	TRBV6-5	few	18	TRBJ2-7	TGTGCCAGCAGTTACTCGACGGGACTAGCGGGAGGCTCCTACGAGCAGTACTTC	CASSYSTGLAGGSYEQYF
TRBD2	TRBV4-1	large	13	TRBJ2-7	TGCGCCAGCAGCCCGGGACTAGCGGGCGAGCAGTACTTC	CASSPGLAGEQYF
-	TRBV20-1	-	13	TRBJ2-7	TGCAGTGCTAGAGTGCGCGGCTCCTACGAGCAGTACTTC	CSARVRGSYEQYF
TRBD2	TRBV28	once	15	TRBJ2-3	TGTGCCAGCAGCCTGGGACTAAGTCCTACAGATACGCAGTATTTT	CASSLGLSPTDTQYF
TRBD1	TRBV20-1	-	13	TRBJ1-4	TGCAGTGTTACGTCGAGGGACAGAGAAAAACTGTTTTTT	CSVTSRDREKLFF
-	TRBV10-3	-	13	TRBJ2-1	TGTGCCATCAGGGAACGGTCCCAGAATGAGCAGTTCTTC	CAIRERSQNEQFF
TRBD1	TRBV19	-	16	TRBJ1-2	TGTGCCAGTAGCTTTCTGCAGGGGGCCCCTCGGAGGGGCTACACCTTC	CASSFLQGAPRRGYTF
TRBD1	TRBV19	-	11	TRBJ2-2	TGTGCCAGTCAGGGGGCCGGGGAGCTGTTTTTT	CASQGAGELFF
-	TRBV15	few	14	TRBJ2-1	TGTGCCACCAGCAGAGTTGGGTCCTACAATGAGCAGTTCTTC	CATSRVGSYNEQFF
TRBD1	TRBV20-1	-	17	TRBJ2-7	TGCAGTGCTAGAGAGAAGGGTGGGGACAGGGCAATTCACGAGCAGTACTTC	CSAREKGGDRAIHEQYF
-	TRBV7-9	few	14	TRBJ1-2	TGTGCCAGCAGCTTGGGGCGGGACTTCTATGGCTACACCTTC	CASSLGRDFYGYTF
TRBD2	TRBV4-1	few	15	TRBJ2-5	TGCGCCAGCAGCCGGAAAGTCGGGAGGGAAGAGACCCAGTACTTC	CASSRKVGREETQYF
-	TRBV7-9	-	13	TRBJ1-5	TGTGCCAGCAGCAAGCGGGACGATCAGCCCCAGCATTTT	CASSKRDDQPQHF
TRBD1	TRBV28	-	14	TRBJ1-1	TGTGCCAGCAGTTTATACAGGGGGCCCGCTGAAGCTTTCTTT	CASSLYRGPAEAFF